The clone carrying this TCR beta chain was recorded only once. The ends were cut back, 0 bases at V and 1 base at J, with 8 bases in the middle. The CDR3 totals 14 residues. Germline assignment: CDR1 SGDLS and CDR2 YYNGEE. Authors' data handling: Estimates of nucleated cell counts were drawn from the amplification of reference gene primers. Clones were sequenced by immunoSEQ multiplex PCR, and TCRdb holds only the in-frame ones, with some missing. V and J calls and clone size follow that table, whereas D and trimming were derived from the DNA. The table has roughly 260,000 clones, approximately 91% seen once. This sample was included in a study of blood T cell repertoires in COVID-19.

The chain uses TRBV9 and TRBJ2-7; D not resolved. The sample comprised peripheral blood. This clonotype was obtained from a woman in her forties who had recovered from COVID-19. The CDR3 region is CASSVALLSYEQYF. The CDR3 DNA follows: TGTGCCAGCAGCGTAGCCCTATTATCCTACGAGCAGTACTTC.